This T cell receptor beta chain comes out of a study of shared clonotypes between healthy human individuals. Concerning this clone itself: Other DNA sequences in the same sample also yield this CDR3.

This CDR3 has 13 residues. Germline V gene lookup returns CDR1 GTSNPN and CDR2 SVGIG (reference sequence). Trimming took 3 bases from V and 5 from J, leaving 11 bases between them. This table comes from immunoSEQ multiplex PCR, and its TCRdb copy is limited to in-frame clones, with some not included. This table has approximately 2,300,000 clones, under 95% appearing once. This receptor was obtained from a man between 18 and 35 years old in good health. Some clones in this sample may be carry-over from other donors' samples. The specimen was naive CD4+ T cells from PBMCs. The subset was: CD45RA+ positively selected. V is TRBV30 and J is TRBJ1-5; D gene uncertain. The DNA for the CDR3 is TGTGCCTGGAGCGACGACCGGGATCAGCCCCAGCATTTT. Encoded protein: CAWSDDRDQPQHF.